This entry describes one T cell receptor beta chain. Its antigen is unidentified. Second-dose schedules of about 4 or about 12 weeks were combined. The data derive from a study of T cell responses to AZD1222 COVID-19 vaccine. Assay used: immunoSEQ multiplex PCR; TCRdb lists only in-frame clones, some missing. In the table there are about 67,000 clones, 83% of which are singletons. Study results and caveats: Most donors were white British and more were female, and clonal diversity was possibly underestimated. Samples come after the peak T cell response, not at day 14.

This receptor was taken from an adult who received the AZD1222 COVID-19 vaccine. Sequenced here: peripheral blood, sampled 28 days after the second AZD1222 dose.

The CDR3 protein is CASSMLPGGRKNTGELFF. The CDR3 bases are TGTGCCAGTAGTATGCTCCCAGGGGGCAGGAAGAACACCGGGGAGCTGTTTTTT. The chain uses TRBV19 and TRBJ2-2, with 8 nucleotides matching TRBD1. The CDR3 length is 18 residues. After removal of 3 bases from V and 1 base from J, the junction contained 10 bases not matched to a gene. Germline assignment: CDR1 LNHDA and CDR2 SQIVND (reference sequence).